Sequencing of this TCR beta chain was carried out in a study of CD8+CD57+ T cells in acquired aplastic anemia. Background on the study: 3.2 ug was the average amount of DNA from sorted CD4+ and CD8+ cells.

The sample holds many counts of this clonotype. What it binds is unknown. Patients chosen for sequencing had shown CD8+CD57+ cell expansion by flow cytometry. Study-wide results and limits: No significant patient-versus-control difference appeared in CD8+ Simpson's diversity.

This CDR3 has 14 amino acids. Per the germline V gene, CDR1 is LNHDA and CDR2 is SQIVND (reference sequence). The V end lost 6 bases, the J end lost 4 bases, and 13 bases lay between the germline ends. Genomic DNA, serving as template, underwent TCR beta VDJ and CDR3 profiling. TCRdb re-derived calls from the reads in MiXCR, one entry per CDR3 protein. The data contain 250,000 to 350,000 distinct CDR3 sequences, 50% to 65% of them seen just once; the ten biggest clones take up around 1.2%. The chain joins TRBV19 to TRBJ2-4, with D hard to call. The receptor was isolated from a human donor with aplastic anemia. The material sequenced was sorted CD4+, CD8+, or CD8+CD57+ T cells (not recorded which) from PBMCs. DNA of the CDR3: TGTGCCAGTAGCGGATTCGTCGAGAAAAACATTCAGTACTTC. Amino acids: CASSGFVEKNIQYF.